This T cell receptor (beta chain) was sequenced in a study of blood T cell repertoires in COVID-19. Study in general: Acute and convalescent COVID-19 samples came from the United States, Italy and Spain.

The method was immunoSEQ multiplex PCR; TCRdb's version includes in-frame clones alone and lacks a portion of them. In the table there are approximately 200,000 clones, around four fifths of which are singletons. Germline V gene sequence: CDR1 SGHNT, CDR2 YYREEE (reference sequence). V was clipped by 5 bases and J by 3 bases, with 21 bases between them. The CDR3 is made up of 16 amino acids. The chain uses TRBV5-4 and TRBJ2-7, with D perhaps matching TRBD2 (6 bases). The sequenced material came from peripheral blood. This receptor was identified in a woman aged 30 to 39 with acute or convalescent COVID-19. Here the CDR3 DNA reads TGTGCCAGCAGAGCCTGGGGACTGCGAAATCACTACGAGCAGTACTTC. Residues: CASRAWGLRNHYEQYF.